This note documents a single T cell receptor beta chain sequence. Antigen unknown. cDNA encoding TCR beta was synthesized via 5'RACE template switching incorporating UMIs. TCRdb re-called the 5' RACE reads; every CDR3 protein appears as one record, without DNA. The sample table includes about 450,000 distinct CDR3 sequences. The data stem from a study of T cells expressing NK-cell markers. Findings and limits, study-wide: The CD3+CD56-NKG2C+ fraction of several donors was also led by these clonotypes.

This CDR3 region has 14 residues. Germline V gives CDR1 DFQATT, CDR2 SNEGSKA (reference sequence). This TCR came from a woman aged 18-69 years in good health. The J gene is TRBJ2-7, the V gene TRBV20-1; TCRdb proposes TRBD1, but this gene call is untestable without DNA. The sample comprised blood T cells: a sorted CD56 or NKG2C T cell subset, CD4+ or CD8+ T cells, or bulk PBMC T cells (not recorded which). The CDR3 loop reads CSARRRGPSYEQYF.